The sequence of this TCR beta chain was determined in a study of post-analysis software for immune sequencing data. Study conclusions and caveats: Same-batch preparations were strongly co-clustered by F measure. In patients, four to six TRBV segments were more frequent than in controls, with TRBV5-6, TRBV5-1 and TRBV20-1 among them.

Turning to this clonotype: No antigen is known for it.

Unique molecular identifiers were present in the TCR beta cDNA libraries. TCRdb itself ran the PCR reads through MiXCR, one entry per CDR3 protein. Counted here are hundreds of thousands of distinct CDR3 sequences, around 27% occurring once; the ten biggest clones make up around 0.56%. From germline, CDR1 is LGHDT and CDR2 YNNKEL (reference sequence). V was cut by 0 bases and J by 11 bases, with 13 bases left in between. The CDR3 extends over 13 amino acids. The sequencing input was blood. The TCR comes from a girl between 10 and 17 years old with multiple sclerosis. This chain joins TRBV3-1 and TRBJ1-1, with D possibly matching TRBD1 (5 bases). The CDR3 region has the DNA TGTGCCAGCAGCCAAGACTCGGGGACCGTGGCTTTCTTT. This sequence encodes CASSQDSGTVAFF.